Given below is one TCR beta chain in context. What it binds is unknown. Treatment noted: roughly 19 received Ad26.COV2.S at low or high dose, single or two shots; 5 received placebo; per-sample allocation not given. The study sampled participants on day 63 after the first vaccine or placebo injection. This entry is derived from a study of Ad26.COV2.S vaccination and SARS-CoV-2 variants. In the study overall: Donor participated within the Ad26.COV2.S arm of the COV1001 trial. Once or twice, 56 days apart, Ad26.COV2.S was delivered intramuscularly.

Assay used: immunoSEQ multiplex PCR; TCRdb lists only in-frame clones, some missing. The table records 360,000 or so clones, approximately 91% of them present only once. Germline V gene data show CDR1 as SGDLS and CDR2 as YYNGEE. Unmatched junction bases numbered 12, after V lost 0 bases and J lost 7 bases. CDR3 length equals 16 residues. General study points: Vaccinees displayed broader spike-specific TCR repertoires than placebo recipients. Assessments of TCR breadth and depth may have underestimated the total T cell responses.

The gene calls are TRBV9 and TRBJ2-7; 8 nucleotides agree with TRBD1. Material: peripheral blood, obtained in a trial of Ad26.COV2.S vaccine versus placebo. This receptor was identified in a person between 18 and 59 years old who received the Ad26.COV2.S COVID-19 vaccine or a placebo. The CDR3 nucleotides are TGTGCCAGCAGCGTAGGGCTAGGGCAGGGGGCGAGAGAGCAGTACTTC. It is translated as CASSVGLGQGAREQYF.